The 11 T cell receptor beta chains in this list originate from one sample, sequenced in a study of blood T cell repertoires in COVID-19. Generated by immunoSEQ multiplex PCR, the TCRdb table keeps only in-frame clones and is missing some. The sample consists of about 90,000 clones, around 87% of them appearing once. The specimen sequenced was peripheral blood. These receptors originate from a human donor in a cohort sampled during active COVID-19.

The chain is built from TRBV19 and TRBJ1-4, with 9 bases fitting TRBD1. The CDR3 has 15 residues. V trimming: 6 bases; J trimming: 10 bases; junction bases outside the gene matches: 12. Germline assignment: CDR1 LNHDA and CDR2 SQIVND (reference sequence). The CDR3 sequence: CASSLGTGSAGKLFF. DNA of the CDR3: TGTGCCAGTAGCCTCGGGACAGGGTCGGCGGGAAAACTGTTTTTT. The full variable domain, completed using reference TRBV19 and TRBJ1-4, is DGGITQSPKYLFRKEGQNVTLSCEQNLNHDAMYWYRQDPGQGLRLIYYSQIVNDFQKGDIAEGYSVSREKKESFPLTVTSAQKNPTAFYLCASSLGTGSAGKLFFGSGTQLSVL.

The chain joins TRBV10-2 to TRBJ2-4; the D gene is possibly TRBD2 (6 bases). There are 17 residues in the CDR3. Germline V gene sequence: CDR1 WSHSY, CDR2 SAAADI. V was trimmed by 3 bases and J by 1 base, leaving 16 bases between them. The CDR3 here is CASSDVGTRGAKNIQYF. CDR3 nucleotides: TGCGCCAGCAGTGACGTCGGGACCCGGGGGGCCAAAAACATTCAGTACTTC.

The J gene is TRBJ1-6, the V gene TRBV7-2; D is unresolved. The CDR3 covers 19 residues. The ends were cut back, 3 bases at V and 0 bases at J, with 18 bases in the middle. Germline-derived CDR1 and CDR2 are SGHTA and FQGNSA. The CDR3 here is CASSFADTITASYNSPLHF. The CDR3 DNA reads as TGTGCCAGCAGCTTTGCCGACACGATTACGGCCTCCTATAATTCACCCCTCCACTTT.

This chain links TRBV2 with TRBJ1-6; possible D gene TRBD1, 6 bases. Trimming shortened V by 6 bases and J by 6 bases, and 15 bases separated the two germline ends. This CDR3 is 15 amino acids long. The germline V gene has CDR1 SNHLY and CDR2 FYNNEI. The CDR3 loop reads CASRTQGSGNSPLHF. The CDR3 nucleotides are TGTGCCAGCAGGACGCAGGGGTCGGGTAATTCACCCCTCCACTTT.

The chain couples TRBV18 to TRBJ1-1; 11 bases agree with TRBD1. This CDR3 contains 15 residues. The germline gives CDR1 KGHSH, CDR2 LQKENI. J was trimmed by 4 bases and V by 8 bases; bases with no gene match: 9. CDR3 in amino acids: CASATGTGGTTEAFF. The CDR3 DNA reads TGTGCCAGCGCAACCGGGACAGGGGGGACCACTGAAGCTTTCTTT.

The chain links TRBV28 to TRBJ1-1; D may be TRBD1 (6 bases). Per the germline V gene, CDR1 is MDHEN and CDR2 is SYDVKM. The V gene lost 5 bases and the J gene lost 0 bases, with 19 bases spanning the gap. The CDR3 is made up of 17 amino acids. This CDR3 reads CASSPRTELILNTEAFF. The CDR3 DNA reads TGTGCCAGCAGTCCTCGGACAGAGCTAATACTGAACACTGAAGCTTTCTTT. The full variable domain, its missing parts supplied by reference TRBV28 and TRBJ1-1, is DVKVTQSSRYLVKRTGEKVFLECVQDMDHENMFWYRQDPGLGLRLIYFSYDVKMKEKGDIPEGYSVSREKKERFSLILESASTNQTSMYLCASSPRTELILNTEAFFGQGTRLTVV.

The chain is built from TRBV7-2 and TRBJ1-4; tentative D call: TRBD1 (5 bases). Deletions cut 5 bases from V and 7 bases from J, with 14 bases between. The CDR3 has 14 residues. Germline CDR1 SGHTA, CDR2 FQGNSA. CDR3 loop: CASSQGSSVEKLFF. CDR3 nucleotides: TGTGCCAGCAGCCAGGGATCGTCGGTTGAAAAACTGTTTTTT.

CDR3 loop: CASKNFGGGARTEAFF. The CDR3 coding sequence is TGTGCCAGTAAGAACTTCGGAGGGGGGGCGCGGACTGAAGCTTTCTTT. V is TRBV19 and J is TRBJ1-1, with D possibly being TRBD1 (6 bases). There are 16 residues in the CDR3. Germline lookup yields CDR1 LNHDA and CDR2 SQIVND (reference sequence). Between the trimmed V and J ends, which lost 7 bases and 5 bases, there was a span of 23 bases.

The V and J genes are TRBV7-3 and TRBJ1-1; 7 bases map to TRBD1. Germline V CDR1 and CDR2: SGHTA, FQGTGA. The CDR3 is made up of 15 amino acids. V gave up 3 bases and J gave up 2 bases; unmatched junction bases: 6. The CDR3 reads CASSLGGQQNTEAFF. CDR3 in DNA: TGTGCCAGCAGCTTGGGGGGACAGCAAAACACTGAAGCTTTCTTT.

The chain couples TRBV27 to TRBJ2-1; 8 bases fit TRBD2. This CDR3 spans 15 amino acids. Losses at the gene ends were 4 bases for V and 5 bases for J; bases not matched to a gene: 7. From germline, CDR1 is MNHEY and CDR2 SMNVEV (reference sequence). CDR3 sequence (DNA): TGTGCCAGCAGTTCATGGACTAGCTGGGACAATGAGCAGTTCTTC. Protein: CASSSWTSWDNEQFF.

The chain links TRBV7-9 to TRBJ1-5; D uncertain. The CDR3 sequence is 13 residues long. Trimming pared 4 bases from V and 10 bases from J, leaving 14 bases between. CDR1 and CDR2 (germline): SEHNR, FQNEAQ (reference sequence). The CDR3 reads CASSWEASQPQHF. CDR3 DNA: TGTGCCAGCAGCTGGGAGGCGTCCCAACCCCAGCATTTT.